What follows are 18 T cell receptor beta chains derived from one specimen sequenced in a study of cytomegalovirus exposure and HLA in healthy donors (TCRdb year 2017). The library was made by the immunoSEQ multiplex PCR assay. The table comes from immuneACCESS by way of TCRdb, which keeps in-frame sequences with V and J called. Part of the clones is missing from these tables; in studies checked, under half for an unresolved V gene and the rest for unknown reasons. The sample table records about 360,000 clones; 80% to 90% of these occur just once. The top ten constitute roughly 0.83% of the sample. Sequenced input: PBMCs. The origin of the receptors is a woman aged 18-35 years in good health and CMV-seronegative.

This chain uses TRBV28 with TRBJ2-7, with D unclear. V lost 3 bases, J lost 3 bases, and 6 bases lay in between. CDR1 MDHEN and CDR2 SYDVKM come from the germline V gene. The CDR3 sequence is 12 residues long. The CDR3 spells CASSLRHYEQYF. In DNA, the CDR3 is TGTGCCAGCAGTTTGAGGCACTACGAGCAGTACTTC.

This chain joins TRBV6-1 and TRBJ2-1; unclear D gene. This CDR3 contains 11 residues. V was pared by 6 bases and J by 8 bases, with 8 bases between. CDR1 MNHNS and CDR2 SASEGT come from the germline V gene. CDR3 bases: TGTGCCAGCAGCCCTGACTATGAGCAGTTCTTC. It translates to CASSPDYEQFF.

The CDR3 coding sequence is TGTGCCAGCAGTCCCGTGCAGGGGGCTGGGTCACCCCTCCACTTT. Encoded protein: CASSPVQGAGSPLHF. V usage is TRBV28 and J usage is TRBJ1-6; 8 bases fit TRBD1. V shed 5 bases and J 10 bases; nucleotides not matched to a gene: 10. The CDR3 loop spans 15 amino acids. Germline CDR1 reads MDHEN; CDR2 reads SYDVKM.

The chain employs TRBV19 and TRBJ2-7, with 7 bases lining up with TRBD2. This CDR3 contains 11 residues. Germline assignment: CDR1 LNHDA and CDR2 SQIVND (reference sequence). J gave up 6 bases and V 6 bases, and 2 bases lay outside the gene matches. The DNA for the CDR3 is TGTGCCAGTAGCACGGGGGGCGAGCAGTACTTC. The encoded protein is CASSTGGEQYF.

J is TRBJ1-2 and V is TRBV19; no clear D. CDR3 length: 13 amino acids. Germline-derived CDR1 and CDR2 are LNHDA and SQIVND (reference sequence). Trimming stripped 8 bases from V and 4 bases from J, with 14 bases between. The CDR3 DNA reads TGTGCCAGTCGCGGAATTCCCAGCTATGGCTACACCTTC. Translating gives CASRGIPSYGYTF.

This chain joins TRBV4-1 and TRBJ2-7, with a possible D match to TRBD1 (7 bases). The V end was cut by 1 base, the J end by 0 bases, with 10 bases between. The CDR3 totals 15 residues. Germline CDR1 reads MGHRA; CDR2 reads YSYEKL. The CDR3 DNA is TGCGCCAGCAGCCAAGGGCGGGACAGCTCCTACGAGCAGTACTTC. Translated, it gives CASSQGRDSSYEQYF.

This clone was counted only a few times. The V gene is TRBV5-4, the J gene TRBJ1-1; 7 positions agree with TRBD1. CDR3 length: 13 residues. V trimming: 4 bases; J trimming: 1 base; junction bases outside the gene matches: 1. CDR1 is SGHNT, CDR2 YYREEE, per germline (reference sequence). DNA for the CDR3: TGTGCCAGCAGCAGGACAGGGAACACTGAAGCTTTCTTT. It is translated as CASSRTGNTEAFF.

The chain joins TRBV11-1 to TRBJ1-1; TRBD1 is a possible D gene (6 bases). Germline lookup yields CDR1 SGHAT and CDR2 FQDESV (reference sequence). Trimming stripped 3 bases from V and 7 bases from J, with 12 bases between. The CDR3 runs 13 residues. CDR3 protein: CASSFLWDNEAFF. CDR3 DNA sequence: TGTGCCAGCAGCTTCCTCTGGGACAATGAAGCTTTCTTT. Using reference TRBV11-1 and TRBJ1-1 for the parts outside the CDR3, the full variable domain is EAEVAQSPRYKITEKSQAVAFWCDPISGHATLYWYRQILGQGPELLVQFQDESVVDDSQLPKDRFSAERLKGVDSTLKIQPAELGDSAMYLCASSFLWDNEAFFGQGTRLTVV.

This clone was seen only a few times. The rearrangement joins TRBV27 to TRBJ1-1, with D possibly being TRBD1 (5 bases). CDR3 length: 14 residues. Germline V gives CDR1 MNHEY, CDR2 SMNVEV (reference sequence). Trimming cost V 5 bases and J 1 base, with 11 bases left between them. CDR3 nucleotide sequence: TGTGCCAGCAGTCCCCGACAGACGAACACTGAAGCTTTCTTT. Translating it yields CASSPRQTNTEAFF.

The chain couples TRBV13 to TRBJ2-7; no clear D gene. Germline V gene data show CDR1 as PRHDT and CDR2 as FYEKMQ (reference sequence). The CDR3 is 14 residues long. Trimming pared 1 base from V and 3 bases from J, leaving 10 bases between. CDR3: CASSLAGESYEQYF. The CDR3 DNA reads TGTGCCAGCAGCTTAGCTGGTGAGAGCTACGAGCAGTACTTC.

The chain uses TRBV27 and TRBJ2-5, with D possibly being TRBD1 (5 bases). The V and J ends lost 2 bases and 2 bases respectively, with 9 bases between them. The CDR3 length is 14 residues. Germline CDR1 MNHEY, CDR2 SMNVEV (reference sequence). The CDR3 protein is CASSLGAGQETQYF. In nucleotides, the CDR3 is TGTGCCAGCAGTTTAGGGGCAGGGCAAGAGACCCAGTACTTC.

The chain joins TRBV5-6 to TRBJ1-2; D remains ambiguous. This CDR3 has 13 amino acids. Trimming pared 0 bases from V and 5 bases from J, leaving 8 bases between. The germline V gene encodes CDR1 SGHDT and CDR2 YYEEEE. The CDR3 reads CASSLDSPYGYTF. The CDR3 DNA sequence: TGTGCCAGCAGCTTGGACAGCCCATATGGCTACACCTTC. Using reference TRBV5-6 and TRBJ1-2 for the parts outside the CDR3, the full variable domain is DAGVTQSPTHLIKTRGQQVTLRCSPKSGHDTVSWYQQALGQGPQFIFQYYEEEERQRGNFPDRFSGHQFPNYSSELNVNALLLGDSALYLCASSLDSPYGYTFGSGTRLTVV.

This chain joins TRBV6-5 and TRBJ2-1, with D maybe TRBD2 (6 bases). Germline assignment: CDR1 MNHEY and CDR2 SVGAGI. This CDR3 comprises 13 residues. The ends were cut back, 2 bases at V and 8 bases at J, with 10 bases in the middle. In nucleotides, the CDR3 is TGTGCCAGCAGTTACGGAGGGTTGGATGAGCAGTTCTTC. The encoded protein is CASSYGGLDEQFF.

V gene TRBV7-6 combines with J gene TRBJ2-3; TRBD1 matches 9 bases. V shed 4 bases and J 2 bases; nucleotides not matched to a gene: 4. Per the germline V gene, CDR1 is SGHVS and CDR2 is FNYEAQ. The CDR3 has 15 residues. CDR3 amino acids: CASSYRDRATDTQYF. The CDR3 bases are TGTGCCAGCAGCTATAGGGACAGGGCCACAGATACGCAGTATTTT.

This clone appeared a few times. The chain is built from TRBV27 and TRBJ1-2, with no clear D. This CDR3 has 13 residues. V gave up 6 bases and J gave up 6 bases, with 14 bases separating them. Per the germline V gene, CDR1 is MNHEY and CDR2 is SMNVEV (reference sequence). The CDR3 spells CASRPSIEDGYTF. The CDR3 DNA reads as TGTGCCAGCAGACCCTCAATCGAGGATGGCTACACCTTC.

V gene TRBV7-3 combines with J gene TRBJ2-5, with D possibly matching TRBD2 (5 bases). V was shortened by 4 bases and J by 2 bases, with 17 bases between the two germline ends. Germline loops: CDR1 SGHTA, CDR2 FQGTGA. The CDR3 consists of 16 residues. CDR3: CASSSHGREPQETQYF. Here the CDR3 DNA reads TGTGCCAGCAGCTCTCACGGACGGGAACCTCAAGAGACCCAGTACTTC.

The sample holds one count of this clone. V is TRBV4-1 and J is TRBJ1-4; D remains ambiguous. CDR1 MGHRA and CDR2 YSYEKL come from the germline V gene. This CDR3 has 16 residues. With 1 base removed from V and 5 bases from J, the gap between germline ends came to 14 bases. The CDR3 DNA follows: TGCGCCAGCAGCCAAGGTCCGTTGGGCAGAAATGAAAAACTGTTTTTT. Translation: CASSQGPLGRNEKLFF.

This chain connects TRBV7-2 to TRBJ2-7; TRBD2 agrees at 8 bases. Germline assignment: CDR1 SGHTA and CDR2 FQGNSA. V was pared by 5 bases and J by 2 bases, with 11 bases of the junction left unmatched. The CDR3 runs 16 residues. The DNA of the CDR3 is TGTGCCAGCAGCCCCCTAGCGGGTGGGTGGGCCTACGAGCAGTACTTC. It yields the protein CASSPLAGGWAYEQYF.